Below are 18 T cell receptor beta chains sequenced from a single sample in a study of Ad26.COV2.S vaccination and SARS-CoV-2 variants. The sample's treatment: some 20 received Ad26.COV2.S at low or high dose, single or two shots; 5 received placebo; per-sample allocation not given. Sampling took place 63 days after the first vaccine or placebo injection. Data came from immunoSEQ multiplex PCR; TCRdb stores just in-frame clones and leaves some out. The table has 380,000 or so clones, 83% seen once. The specimen comprised peripheral blood, sampled in a trial of Ad26.COV2.S vaccine versus placebo. All receptors derive from a person between 18 and 59 years old who received the Ad26.COV2.S COVID-19 vaccine or a placebo.

This chain connects TRBV14 to TRBJ1-4; D is unclear. Looked up from germline, CDR1 is SGHDN and CDR2 is FVKESK. V shed 1 base and J shed 7 bases, with 13 bases lying between them. This CDR3 contains 15 residues. The CDR3 here is CASSQVSGASEKLFF. DNA of the CDR3: TGTGCCAGCAGCCAAGTAAGCGGAGCAAGTGAAAAACTGTTTTTT.

The chain is built from TRBV7-2 and TRBJ1-5, with D unclear. Germline CDR1 and CDR2: SGHTA and FQGNSA. Trimming took 2 bases from V and 4 from J, leaving 12 bases between them. The CDR3 has 15 amino acids. CDR3 in amino acids: CASSLNGRGNQPQHF. DNA of the CDR3: TGTGCCAGCAGCTTAAATGGGCGAGGGAATCAGCCCCAGCATTTT.

The chain has TRBV2 and TRBJ1-2, with D perhaps matching TRBD1 (6 bases). The CDR3 consists of 15 residues. V was trimmed by 2 bases and J by 3 bases, leaving 13 bases between them. CDR1 SNHLY and CDR2 FYNNEI come from the germline V gene. CDR3 DNA: TGTGCCAGCAGTGAAAGGGAGGGGGACCACTATGGCTACACCTTC. It encodes CASSEREGDHYGYTF.

The chain employs TRBV6-5 and TRBJ1-2; no firm D call. The germline V gene has CDR1 MNHEY and CDR2 SVGAGI. This CDR3 contains 15 residues. V lost 6 bases, J lost 4 bases, and 18 bases lay in between. The DNA for the CDR3 is TGTGCCAGCAGGTCCGACATCCCGACTGTCTATGGCTACACCTTC. It translates to CASRSDIPTVYGYTF.

This chain links TRBV9 with TRBJ2-1; maybe TRBD2 (5 bases). The germline gives CDR1 SGDLS, CDR2 YYNGEE. The V end was cut by 5 bases, the J end by 8 bases, with 14 bases between. The CDR3 has 13 residues. The CDR3 DNA follows: TGTGCCAGCAGGCCCCTCTCGAGGGATGAGCAGTTCTTC. Translating it yields CASRPLSRDEQFF.

The chain uses TRBV10-1 and TRBJ2-7; no firm D call. The CDR3 has 12 residues. The V gene's germline CDR1 is WNHNN and CDR2 SYGVQD (reference sequence). V gave up 4 bases and J gave up 6 bases, with 10 bases separating them. The CDR3 nucleotides are TGCGCCAGCAGTGTGGGGAAGGGCGAGCAGTACTTC. Translated: CASSVGKGEQYF.

V gene TRBV5-6 combines with J gene TRBJ2-1; 7 bases are a match to TRBD2. CDR1 SGHDT and CDR2 YYEEEE come from the germline V gene. The CDR3 is 16 residues long. The V gene end was trimmed by 2 bases and the J gene end by 0 bases; junction bases not matched to a gene: 5. DNA of the CDR3: TGTGCCAGCAGCTTCGTAGCGGGTGCCTCCTACAATGAGCAGTTCTTC. Translating gives CASSFVAGASYNEQFF.

For this clone: This same CDR3 is encoded by further DNA sequences in the sample. The chain has TRBV20-1 and TRBJ2-1; D gene ambiguous. This CDR3 is 11 amino acids long. The V and J ends lost 6 bases and 4 bases respectively, with 7 bases between them. Germline loops: CDR1 DFQATT, CDR2 SNEGSKA (reference sequence). The CDR3 here is CSARGYNEQFF. The CDR3 DNA sequence: TGCAGTGCCCGTGGGTACAATGAGCAGTTCTTC.

CDR3 loop: CASSFNGETSGRNEQFF. The CDR3 DNA follows: TGCGCCAGCAGCTTTAATGGCGAGACTAGCGGGCGGAATGAGCAGTTCTTC. The genes are TRBV5-1 and TRBJ2-1; TRBD2 aligns across 10 bases. CDR3 size: 17 residues. After removal of 2 bases from V and 7 bases from J, the junction contained 12 bases not matched to a gene. Germline CDR1 and CDR2: SGHRS and YFSETQ.

This rearrangement joins TRBV29-1 to TRBJ1-2, with D perhaps matching TRBD1 (6 bases). Germline lookup yields CDR1 SQVTM and CDR2 ANQGSEA. V was clipped by 4 bases and J by 11 bases, with 14 bases between them. The CDR3 is 11 amino acids. The CDR3 nucleotides are TGCAGCGTTGGGCAGGGGCGGGGTTACACCTTC. Protein: CSVGQGRGYTF.

This sequence joins TRBV2 and TRBJ2-7; 9 positions agree with TRBD2. The CDR3 has 16 amino acids. Germline V gene lookup returns CDR1 SNHLY and CDR2 FYNNEI. With 0 bases clipped from V and 6 bases from J, the junction kept 9 bases outside the gene matches. This CDR3 reads CASSEARWLAGLEQYF. CDR3 DNA sequence: TGTGCCAGCAGTGAAGCGCGGTGGCTAGCGGGGCTCGAGCAGTACTTC.

The chain carries TRBV20-1 and TRBJ1-1; D unclear. Between the trimmed V and J ends, which lost 3 bases and 5 bases, there was a span of 10 bases. The CDR3 covers 12 residues. Germline V CDR1 and CDR2: DFQATT, SNEGSKA (reference sequence). Here the CDR3 DNA reads TGCAGTGCTAGTAAGAGGGATACTGAAGCTTTCTTT. It codes for CSASKRDTEAFF.

The J gene is TRBJ1-4, the V gene TRBV6-6; TRBD1 matches at 7 bases. The CDR3 length is 14 residues. Trimming at V came to 8 bases and at J to 3 bases, leaving 6 bases not matched to a gene. Germline loops: CDR1 MNHNY, CDR2 SVGAGI (reference sequence). CDR3 protein: CASLLGTANEKLFF. Written as DNA, the CDR3 is TGTGCCAGCCTCTTAGGGACAGCTAATGAAAAACTGTTTTTT.

DNA of the CDR3: TGTGCCAGCTCACCACCAGCAGGGGAGAGCAATCAGCCCCAGCATTTT. Translating gives CASSPPAGESNQPQHF. The chain combines TRBV18 with TRBJ1-5; a weak D match, TRBD1 (6 bases). V was cut by 0 bases and J by 1 base, with 10 bases left in between. The CDR3 covers 16 residues. Germline V CDR1 and CDR2: KGHSH, LQKENI.

The chain combines TRBV30 with TRBJ1-1, with D possibly TRBD1 on 5 matching bases. CDR1 and CDR2 (germline): GTSNPN, SVGIG (reference sequence). The CDR3 is 13 amino acids. V was clipped by 2 bases and J by 3 bases, with 10 bases between them. In DNA form, the CDR3 reads TGTGCCTGGAGTCCCAGGGTCCACACTGAAGCTTTCTTT. It encodes CAWSPRVHTEAFF.

This chain connects TRBV7-2 to TRBJ1-3; D is unclear. This CDR3 spans 15 amino acids. Germline values: CDR1 SGHTA, CDR2 FQGNSA. Trimming took off 3 bases at V and 4 bases at J, with 13 bases between the two ends. DNA for the CDR3: TGTGCCAGCAGCTTCACGTACATTACAGGAAACACCATATATTTT. Its translation is CASSFTYITGNTIYF.

The chain uses TRBV2 and TRBJ1-2; 7 bases are a match to TRBD1. V was pared by 5 bases and J by 4 bases, with 4 bases of the junction left unmatched. This CDR3 is 13 amino acids long. Germline CDR1 SNHLY, CDR2 FYNNEI. In DNA, the CDR3 is TGTGCCAGCAGTCGACAGGGCCTCTATGGCTACACCTTC. Translated: CASSRQGLYGYTF.

The genes are TRBV10-1 and TRBJ1-6; D gene uncertain. There are 12 residues in the CDR3. CDR1 and CDR2 (germline): WNHNN, SYGVQD (reference sequence). Trimming removed 3 bases at V and 7 bases at J, with 4 bases between. The CDR3 sequence: CASSDGNSPLHF. CDR3 sequence (DNA): TGCGCCAGCAGTGACGGAAATTCACCCCTCCACTTT.